These 21 T cell receptor beta chains share one sample of origin, sequenced in a study of persistence of HIV-infected CD4 T cells. Sequencing used immunoSEQ version 4 in survey mode. Data came from immunoSEQ multiplex PCR; TCRdb stores just in-frame clones and leaves some out. The sample consists of fewer than 50,000 clones, 91% of them appearing once. Nonspecific anti-CD3/anti-CD28 bead stimulation represents the broad CD4+ T cell repertoire. Sorting of responding CD4+ T cells relied on upregulated CD40 ligand together with CD69. Antigen specificity for these receptors is unknown. Sequenced here: CD4+ T cells sorted from PBMCs after roughly 18-hour stimulation, sampled from a patient who received antiretroviral therapy. All receptors derive from an adult man with HIV who was CMV-seropositive.

The chain is built from TRBV7-3 and TRBJ2-1; TRBD1 might be the D (6 bases). Germline V lookup: CDR1 SGHTA, CDR2 FQGTGA. The CDR3 sequence is 15 residues long. V was trimmed by 5 bases and J by 4 bases, leaving 15 bases between them. CDR3 amino acids: CASSASGQKYNEQFF. CDR3 nucleotides: TGTGCCAGCAGCGCTTCGGGACAAAAATACAATGAGCAGTTCTTC.

The chain employs TRBV5-1 and TRBJ1-4; 8 nucleotides line up with TRBD1. The CDR3 sequence is 16 residues long. V was pared by 2 bases and J by 3 bases, with 6 bases of the junction left unmatched. CDR1 and CDR2 (germline): SGHRS, YFSETQ. The CDR3 nucleotides are TGCGCCAGCAGCTTTCAAGGACAGGGAGCTAATGAAAAACTGTTTTTT. It is translated as CASSFQGQGANEKLFF.

The rearrangement joins TRBV24-1 to TRBJ1-2; D is unclear. Per the germline V gene, CDR1 is KGHDR and CDR2 is SFDVKD. V lost 5 bases, J lost 4 bases, and 10 bases lay in between. The CDR3 contains 13 residues. The CDR3 sequence: CATSVLGFYGYTF. The CDR3 DNA follows: TGTGCCACCAGTGTATTGGGATTCTATGGCTACACCTTC.

The V and J genes are TRBV2 and TRBJ2-7; D might be TRBD1 or TRBD2, each matching 6 bases. CDR1 and CDR2 from the germline V gene are SNHLY and FYNNEI. CDR3 size: 12 residues. V was trimmed by 6 bases and J by 4 bases, leaving 10 bases between them. CDR3: CASRGGPYEQYF. CDR3 DNA sequence: TGTGCCAGCAGGGGGGGCCCATACGAGCAGTACTTC.

J is TRBJ1-4 and V is TRBV6-6; 7 nucleotides align to TRBD1. Germline CDR1 MNHNY, CDR2 SVGAGI (reference sequence). V dropped 2 bases and J dropped 5; count of bases not matched to a gene: 5. CDR3 size: 15 residues. The CDR3 here is CASSYRQGGNEKLFF. CDR3 nucleotide sequence: TGTGCCAGCAGTTACCGGCAGGGGGGGAATGAAAAACTGTTTTTT.

The J gene is TRBJ2-5, the V gene TRBV7-2, with TRBD2 identical over 7 bases. Germline CDR1 reads SGHTA; CDR2 reads FQGNSA. CDR3 size: 14 residues. The junction had 2 bases not matched to a gene; V was cut back by 1 base and J by 3 bases. The CDR3 protein is CASSLGGGKETQYF. CDR3 bases: TGTGCCAGCAGCTTAGGGGGGGGGAAAGAGACCCAGTACTTC.

This chain links TRBV28 with TRBJ2-7; 8 nucleotides agree with TRBD2. J was trimmed by 5 bases and V by 7 bases; bases with no gene match: 13. This CDR3 region has 15 residues. Germline values: CDR1 MDHEN, CDR2 SYDVKM. CDR3 bases: TGTGCCAGCATCTCGTTCGGGGGGGCCGCCCACGAGCAGTACTTC. Translated: CASISFGGAAHEQYF.

The chain couples TRBV28 to TRBJ1-1; D gene uncertain. Germline loops: CDR1 MDHEN, CDR2 SYDVKM. With 6 bases removed from V and 3 bases from J, the gap between germline ends came to 8 bases. The CDR3 loop spans 12 amino acids. The CDR3 DNA is TGTGCCAGCAGCTCAGGAGACACTGAAGCTTTCTTT. Encoded protein: CASSSGDTEAFF.

The chain has TRBV7-9 and TRBJ2-1, with D perhaps TRBD2 (7 bases). Germline V gives CDR1 SEHNR, CDR2 FQNEAQ (reference sequence). Trimming left V 3 bases short and J 7 bases short, with 22 bases between. The CDR3 length is 17 residues. This CDR3 reads CASSFRVRGTGRNEQFF. The CDR3 DNA sequence: TGTGCCAGCAGCTTTAGGGTCAGGGGCACCGGGAGGAATGAGCAGTTCTTC. Variable domain in full (rest from reference TRBV7-9 and TRBJ2-1): DTGVSQNPRHKITKRGQNVTFRCDPISEHNRLYWYRQTLGQGPEFLTYFQNEAQLEKSRLLSDRFSAERPKGSFSTLEIQRTEQGDSAMYLCASSFRVRGTGRNEQFFGPGTRLTVL.

DNA of the CDR3: TGTGCCAGCTCACCAGGGCCAGGGGGCGACCCAGTTGGAAACACCATATATTTT. Amino acid sequence: CASSPGPGGDPVGNTIYF. The V gene is TRBV18, the J gene TRBJ1-3, with TRBD1 identical over 8 bases. The CDR3 spans 18 residues. The germline V gene encodes CDR1 KGHSH and CDR2 LQKENI. Unmatched junction bases numbered 12, after V lost 2 bases and J lost 3 bases.

The chain recombines TRBV5-1 with TRBJ1-4, with 9 bases that match TRBD1. V was clipped by 7 bases and J by 4 bases; unmatched bases: 11. Per germline, CDR1 SGHRS and CDR2 YFSETQ. The CDR3 length is 16 residues. The CDR3 reads CASGRTGDLSNEKLFF. The DNA of the CDR3 is TGCGCCAGCGGAAGGACAGGGGATTTAAGTAATGAAAAACTGTTTTTT.

The chain joins TRBV5-6 to TRBJ1-4; no clear D gene. In germline, CDR1 is SGHDT, CDR2 YYEEEE. This CDR3 has 14 amino acids. V lost 2 bases and J 6 bases, leaving 11 bases between the germline ends. The CDR3 protein is CASSLLGRDEKLFF. The CDR3, as DNA: TGTGCCAGCAGCTTATTAGGACGGGATGAAAAACTGTTTTTT. The full variable domain, its missing parts supplied by reference TRBV5-6 and TRBJ1-4, is DAGVTQSPTHLIKTRGQQVTLRCSPKSGHDTVSWYQQALGQGPQFIFQYYEEEERQRGNFPDRFSGHQFPNYSSELNVNALLLGDSALYLCASSLLGRDEKLFFGSGTQLSVL.

The rearrangement joins TRBV6-5 to TRBJ2-7; D gene uncertain. Germline-derived CDR1 and CDR2 are MNHEY and SVGAGI. Trimming left V 5 bases short and J 3 bases short, with 11 bases between. CDR3 length: 13 residues. In DNA, the CDR3 is TGTGCCAGCAGTAATGGCCCAGACTACGAGCAGTACTTC. Translating it yields CASSNGPDYEQYF.

The genes are TRBV15 and TRBJ1-4; the D gene is possibly TRBD1 (6 bases). Trimming cost V 4 bases and J 12 bases, with 18 bases left between them. There are 14 residues in the CDR3. Per germline, CDR1 LNHNV and CDR2 YYDKDF (reference sequence). CDR3 DNA: TGTGCCACCAGCACCAGGGACCGCCCAGGGGAACTGTTTTTT. Its protein is CATSTRDRPGELFF.

This clone rates as large. This sequence joins TRBV7-6 and TRBJ2-2; D remains ambiguous. Germline values: CDR1 SGHVS, CDR2 FNYEAQ. There are 15 residues in the CDR3. Trimming shortened V by 4 bases and J by 2 bases, and 11 bases separated the two germline ends. DNA for the CDR3: TGTGCCAGCAGCTCCCAGCAGATTAACACCGGGGAGCTGTTTTTT. Amino acids: CASSSQQINTGELFF.

This clone occurred once. CDR3 sequence: CASSSPSSTGLDEQYF. The CDR3 DNA follows: TGTGCCAGCAGTTCTCCCTCCTCAACGGGCCTGGACGAGCAGTACTTC. The V and J genes are TRBV28 and TRBJ2-7; no firm D call. V gave up 4 bases and J gave up 5 bases, with 21 bases separating them. The CDR3 consists of 16 residues. CDR1 is MDHEN and CDR2 is SYDVKM in the germline V gene.

The chain combines TRBV7-3 with TRBJ2-3; TRBD2 agrees at 11 bases. J lost 0 bases, V lost 0 bases, and 8 bases had no gene match. The germline V gene encodes CDR1 SGHTA and CDR2 FQGTGA. The CDR3 has 19 amino acids. The CDR3 coding sequence is TGTGCCAGCAGCTTAACCGGTTTTAGCGGGGGGGCTAGCACAGATACGCAGTATTTT. Its protein is CASSLTGFSGGASTDTQYF.

This chain links TRBV28 with TRBJ2-3; perhaps TRBD2 as D (5 bases). This CDR3 is 13 amino acids long. Looked up from germline, CDR1 is MDHEN and CDR2 is SYDVKM. Trimming took off 3 bases at V and 2 bases at J, with 6 bases between the two ends. CDR3 sequence: CASSLRDTDTQYF. The DNA of the CDR3 is TGTGCCAGCAGTTTGAGGGACACAGATACGCAGTATTTT.

The gene calls are TRBV7-9 and TRBJ1-1; possibly TRBD1 for D (6 bases). With 1 base removed from V and 4 bases from J, the gap between germline ends came to 22 bases. CDR3 length equals 18 residues. Per germline, CDR1 SEHNR and CDR2 FQNEAQ (reference sequence). The DNA of the CDR3 is TGTGCCAGCAGCTTAGATCGGGGGCGCCAGGGGATAGGCACTGAAGCTTTCTTT. Its translation: CASSLDRGRQGIGTEAFF.

The chain couples TRBV4-2 to TRBJ2-3, with 11 bases fitting TRBD2. The CDR3 extends over 18 amino acids. The germline V gene has CDR1 LGHNA and CDR2 YNFKEQ. V was clipped by 1 base and J by 2 bases; unmatched bases: 8. This chain's CDR3 is CASSQGLAGGPITDTQYF. As DNA, the CDR3 is TGTGCCAGCAGCCAAGGTCTAGCGGGGGGCCCTATCACAGATACGCAGTATTTT.

This chain joins TRBV19 and TRBJ1-1; D gene unclear. Germline assignment: CDR1 LNHDA and CDR2 SQIVND (reference sequence). This CDR3 has 13 amino acids. Trimming took 3 bases from V and 0 from J, leaving 5 bases between them. The CDR3 reads CASSMSLNTEAFF. CDR3 DNA sequence: TGTGCCAGTAGTATGTCCTTGAACACTGAAGCTTTCTTT.